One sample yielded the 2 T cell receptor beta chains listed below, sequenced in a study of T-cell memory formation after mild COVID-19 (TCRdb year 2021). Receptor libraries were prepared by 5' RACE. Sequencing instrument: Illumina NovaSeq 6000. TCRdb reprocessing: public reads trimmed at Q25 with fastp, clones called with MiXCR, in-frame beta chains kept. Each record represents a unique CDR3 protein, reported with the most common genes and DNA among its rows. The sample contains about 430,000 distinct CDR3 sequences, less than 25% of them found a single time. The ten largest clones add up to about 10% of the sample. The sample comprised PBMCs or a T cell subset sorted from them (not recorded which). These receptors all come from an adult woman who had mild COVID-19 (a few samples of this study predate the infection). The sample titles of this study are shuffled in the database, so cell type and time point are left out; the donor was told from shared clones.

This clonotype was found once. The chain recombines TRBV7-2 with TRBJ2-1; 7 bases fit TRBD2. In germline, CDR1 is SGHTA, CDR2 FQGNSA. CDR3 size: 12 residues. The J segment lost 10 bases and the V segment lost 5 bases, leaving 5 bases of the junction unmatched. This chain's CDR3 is CASSLLAIEQFF. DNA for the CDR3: TGTGCCAGCAGCCTACTAGCGATCGAGCAGTTCTTC.

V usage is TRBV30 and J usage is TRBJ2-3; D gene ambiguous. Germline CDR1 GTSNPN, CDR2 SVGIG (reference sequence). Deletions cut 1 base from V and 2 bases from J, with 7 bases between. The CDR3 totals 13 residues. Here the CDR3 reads CAWSEGYTDTQYF. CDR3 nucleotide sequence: TGTGCCTGGAGTGAGGGCTACACAGATACGCAGTATTTT.